Listed below are T cell receptor beta chains from one sample, sequenced in a study of blood T cell repertoires in COVID-19. Using immunoSEQ multiplex PCR, the repertoire was profiled, and TCRdb retains in-frame clones only, with some absent. The table lists approximately 360,000 clones, roughly 88% of them singletons. The specimen was PBMCs or T cells enriched from blood (not recorded which). The receptors stem from a woman aged 25 to 39 with acute COVID-19. Each CDR3 is given with its conserved first and last residue. Fields, in order: J gene, V gene, clone size, D gene, CDR3 protein, CDR3 DNA. D genes are given only for firm matches. A row's size may be missing; if present it is once, few, many or a size class.

J gene: TRBJ1-3
V gene: TRBV6-6
clone size: NA
D gene: NA
CDR3 protein: CASAGGVDTIYF
CDR3 DNA: TGTGCCAGCGCGGGGGGGGTGGACACCATATATTTT

J gene: TRBJ1-3
V gene: TRBV19
clone size: NA
D gene: TRBD1
CDR3 protein: CASSRQGYGNTIYF
CDR3 DNA: TGTGCCAGTAGCCGACAGGGTTATGGAAACACCATATATTTT

J gene: TRBJ1-1
V gene: TRBV18
clone size: NA
D gene: NA
CDR3 protein: CASSPPGLNTEAFF
CDR3 DNA: TGTGCCAGCTCACCGCCGGGTCTGAACACTGAAGCTTTCTTT

J gene: TRBJ2-5
V gene: TRBV5-1
clone size: NA
D gene: TRBD2
CDR3 protein: CASSRSGGEETQYF
CDR3 DNA: TGCGCCAGCAGCCGCAGCGGGGGGGAAGAGACCCAGTACTTC

J gene: TRBJ1-1
V gene: TRBV20-1
clone size: NA
D gene: NA
CDR3 protein: CSASWGPRGFSTEAFF
CDR3 DNA: TGCAGTGCTAGTTGGGGGCCCCGGGGTTTCAGCACTGAAGCTTTCTTT

J gene: TRBJ2-3
V gene: TRBV7-3
clone size: NA
D gene: TRBD2
CDR3 protein: CASSHSGLAGMRDTQYF
CDR3 DNA: TGTGCCAGCAGCCATTCGGGACTAGCGGGGATGAGAGATACGCAGTATTTT

J gene: TRBJ2-6
V gene: TRBV3-1/TRBV3-2
clone size: NA
D gene: NA
CDR3 protein: CASGEGYGANVLTF
CDR3 DNA: TGTGCCTCCGGAGAGGGATACGGGGCCAACGTCCTGACTTTC

J gene: TRBJ1-2
V gene: TRBV18
clone size: NA
D gene: NA
CDR3 protein: CASSPLRDGYTF
CDR3 DNA: TGTGCCAGCTCACCACTCAGGGATGGCTACACCTTC

J gene: TRBJ2-2
V gene: TRBV14
clone size: NA
D gene: NA
CDR3 protein: CASSRPRGGWGTGELFF
CDR3 DNA: TGTGCCAGCAGCCGCCCACGCGGGGGCTGGGGGACCGGGGAGCTGTTTTTT

J gene: TRBJ2-7
V gene: TRBV2
clone size: few
D gene: TRBD2
CDR3 protein: CAGGTNNYEQYF
CDR3 DNA: TGTGCCGGCGGGACTAATAACTACGAGCAGTACTTC

J gene: TRBJ2-1
V gene: TRBV7-3
clone size: NA
D gene: NA
CDR3 protein: CASSVYLNNEQFF
CDR3 DNA: TGTGCCAGCAGCGTATACCTAAACAATGAGCAGTTCTTC

J gene: TRBJ1-1
V gene: TRBV7-2
clone size: once
D gene: NA
CDR3 protein: CASSSPGRSNTEAFF
CDR3 DNA: TGTGCCAGCAGCTCCCCCGGTCGGTCGAACACTGAAGCTTTCTTT

J gene: TRBJ1-2
V gene: TRBV20-1
clone size: NA
D gene: TRBD1
CDR3 protein: CSADGGQGYTF
CDR3 DNA: TGCAGTGCCGACGGGGGACAGGGCTACACCTTC

J gene: TRBJ1-2
V gene: TRBV29-1
clone size: NA
D gene: NA
CDR3 protein: CSVEQTYGYTF
CDR3 DNA: TGCAGCGTTGAACAGACTTATGGCTACACCTTC

J gene: TRBJ2-2
V gene: TRBV24-1
clone size: NA
D gene: NA
CDR3 protein: CATGHQIAGELFF
CDR3 DNA: TGTGCCACCGGACACCAAATAGCCGGGGAGCTGTTTTTT

J gene: TRBJ2-7
V gene: TRBV9
clone size: NA
D gene: TRBD1
CDR3 protein: CASSVEGQPYEQYF
CDR3 DNA: TGTGCCAGCAGCGTAGAGGGACAGCCCTACGAGCAGTACTTC

J gene: TRBJ2-2
V gene: TRBV10-3
clone size: NA
D gene: TRBD1
CDR3 protein: CATMVRTGNVGGELFF
CDR3 DNA: TGTGCCACGATGGTCCGGACAGGGAATGTGGGCGGGGAGCTGTTTTTT

J gene: TRBJ2-7
V gene: TRBV5-1
clone size: NA
D gene: NA
CDR3 protein: CASSLGDVSGRVQYF
CDR3 DNA: TGCGCCAGCAGCTTGGGCGACGTCTCGGGCAGGGTGCAGTACTTC

J gene: TRBJ1-3
V gene: TRBV29-1
clone size: NA
D gene: NA
CDR3 protein: CNDPGISGNTIYF
CDR3 DNA: TGCAACGACCCAGGGATCTCTGGAAACACCATATATTTT

J gene: TRBJ1-2
V gene: TRBV2
clone size: NA
D gene: NA
CDR3 protein: CASNHQGGDEPGTF
CDR3 DNA: TGTGCCAGCAACCACCAAGGGGGGGACGAGCCGGGCACCTTC

J gene: TRBJ1-6
V gene: TRBV30
clone size: NA
D gene: NA
CDR3 protein: CAWSVLNRFGVPAYNSPLHF
CDR3 DNA: TGTGCCTGGAGTGTACTGAATCGGTTCGGGGTTCCAGCATATAATTCACCCCTCCACTTT

J gene: TRBJ1-6
V gene: TRBV4-1
clone size: once
D gene: NA
CDR3 protein: CASSQVGRGSPLHF
CDR3 DNA: TGCGCCAGCAGCCAAGTCGGGCGGGGTTCACCCCTCCACTTT

J gene: TRBJ1-1
V gene: TRBV5-6
clone size: NA
D gene: NA
CDR3 protein: CASSPRVNTEAFF
CDR3 DNA: TGTGCCAGCAGCCCACGGGTGAACACTGAAGCTTTCTTT

J gene: TRBJ2-7
V gene: TRBV29-1
clone size: NA
D gene: TRBD1
CDR3 protein: CSVWTGTYEQYF
CDR3 DNA: TGCAGCGTGTGGACAGGGACCTACGAGCAGTACTTC

J gene: TRBJ2-3
V gene: TRBV19
clone size: once
D gene: TRBD2
CDR3 protein: CASATSGGAVGTQYF
CDR3 DNA: TGTGCCAGTGCAACTAGCGGGGGGGCGGTTGGTACGCAGTATTTT

J gene: TRBJ2-2
V gene: TRBV2
clone size: NA
D gene: NA
CDR3 protein: CASTGETNTGELFF
CDR3 DNA: TGTGCAAGTACTGGAGAAACGAACACCGGGGAGCTGTTTTTT

J gene: TRBJ2-1
V gene: TRBV5-1
clone size: NA
D gene: TRBD1
CDR3 protein: CASRIDRGRSGDEQFF
CDR3 DNA: TGCGCCAGCAGAATAGACAGGGGGCGGTCAGGCGATGAGCAGTTCTTC

J gene: TRBJ2-4
V gene: TRBV14
clone size: NA
D gene: NA
CDR3 protein: CASSQGGLGSHIQYF
CDR3 DNA: TGTGCCAGCAGCCAAGGGGGTTTAGGGAGTCACATTCAGTACTTC

J gene: TRBJ1-2
V gene: TRBV5-5
clone size: once
D gene: NA
CDR3 protein: CASSLAQGSYGYTF
CDR3 DNA: TGTGCCAGCAGCTTGGCCCAGGGGAGCTACGGCTACACCTTC

J gene: TRBJ2-5
V gene: TRBV7-8
clone size: once
D gene: NA
CDR3 protein: CASSLAGARETQYF
CDR3 DNA: TGTGCCAGCAGCTTAGCTGGGGCGCGGGAGACCCAGTACTTC

J gene: TRBJ2-7
V gene: TRBV5-1
clone size: NA
D gene: NA
CDR3 protein: CASSLAGAPRVYEQYF
CDR3 DNA: TGCGCCAGCAGCTTGGCCGGAGCTCCTCGGGTCTACGAGCAGTACTTC

J gene: TRBJ1-1
V gene: TRBV4-1
clone size: NA
D gene: TRBD1
CDR3 protein: CASSRRQGWSTEAFF
CDR3 DNA: TGCGCCAGCAGCCGCCGACAGGGCTGGAGCACTGAAGCTTTCTTT

J gene: TRBJ2-2
V gene: TRBV20-1
clone size: NA
D gene: TRBD1
CDR3 protein: CSASGWGTANTGELFF
CDR3 DNA: TGCAGTGCTAGTGGGTGGGGGACAGCTAACACCGGGGAGCTGTTTTTT

J gene: TRBJ2-7
V gene: TRBV3-1/TRBV3-2
clone size: few
D gene: NA
CDR3 protein: CASSQRGSNEQYF
CDR3 DNA: TGTGCCAGCAGCCAAAGAGGGAGTAACGAGCAGTACTTC

J gene: TRBJ2-1
V gene: TRBV18
clone size: NA
D gene: TRBD1
CDR3 protein: CASSRDSFSYNEQFF
CDR3 DNA: TGTGCCAGCTCAAGGGACAGCTTCTCCTACAATGAGCAGTTCTTC

J gene: TRBJ2-3
V gene: TRBV5-5
clone size: NA
D gene: TRBD2
CDR3 protein: CASSYLAGLDTQYF
CDR3 DNA: TGTGCCAGCAGCTACCTAGCGGGGCTGGATACGCAGTATTTT

J gene: TRBJ1-1
V gene: TRBV6-2/TRBV6-3
clone size: NA
D gene: NA
CDR3 protein: CASSYSITPFF
CDR3 DNA: TGTGCCAGCAGTTACTCGATCACTCCTTTCTTT

J gene: TRBJ1-1
V gene: TRBV6-4
clone size: NA
D gene: TRBD1
CDR3 protein: CASSDSGWDRDMNTEAFF
CDR3 DNA: TGTGCCAGCAGTGACTCAGGATGGGACAGGGACATGAACACTGAAGCTTTCTTT

J gene: TRBJ2-7
V gene: TRBV9
clone size: NA
D gene: NA
CDR3 protein: CAGGYSLRAKTYEQYF
CDR3 DNA: TGTGCCGGAGGATATTCCTTGCGAGCAAAAACCTACGAGCAGTACTTC

J gene: TRBJ1-1
V gene: TRBV5-6
clone size: once
D gene: TRBD1
CDR3 protein: CASSLADREISEAFF
CDR3 DNA: TGTGCCAGCAGCTTGGCAGACAGGGAAATATCTGAAGCTTTCTTT

J gene: TRBJ2-5
V gene: TRBV5-1
clone size: NA
D gene: NA
CDR3 protein: CASSLGLQETQYF
CDR3 DNA: TGCGCCAGCAGCTTGGGACTCCAAGAGACCCAGTACTTC

J gene: TRBJ2-1
V gene: TRBV11-3
clone size: NA
D gene: NA
CDR3 protein: CASSLGDTGGYNEQFF
CDR3 DNA: TGTGCCAGCAGCTTAGGGGACACGGGCGGTTACAATGAGCAGTTCTTC

J gene: TRBJ2-3
V gene: TRBV24-1
clone size: NA
D gene: NA
CDR3 protein: CATSVGAGTDTQYF
CDR3 DNA: TGTGCCACCAGTGTGGGGGCCGGGACAGATACGCAGTATTTT

J gene: TRBJ2-7
V gene: TRBV5-1
clone size: NA
D gene: TRBD1
CDR3 protein: CASSKLQGAIYEQYF
CDR3 DNA: TGCGCCAGCAGCAAATTACAGGGGGCGATCTACGAGCAGTACTTC

J gene: TRBJ1-2
V gene: TRBV6-5
clone size: NA
D gene: TRBD1
CDR3 protein: CASSYRGLSGYTF
CDR3 DNA: TGTGCCAGCAGTTACAGGGGGCTCAGTGGCTACACCTTC

J gene: TRBJ2-7
V gene: TRBV12-3/TRBV12-4
clone size: NA
D gene: NA
CDR3 protein: CASGPGNSYEQYF
CDR3 DNA: TGTGCCAGCGGTCCGGGGAATTCCTACGAGCAGTACTTC

J gene: TRBJ2-7
V gene: TRBV10-3
clone size: once
D gene: TRBD1
CDR3 protein: CAISDFDREYEQYF
CDR3 DNA: TGTGCCATCAGTGATTTTGACAGGGAATACGAGCAGTACTTC

J gene: TRBJ2-1
V gene: TRBV9
clone size: NA
D gene: TRBD2
CDR3 protein: CASSYGGGTYNEQFF
CDR3 DNA: TGTGCCAGCAGCTATGGCGGGGGGACCTACAATGAGCAGTTCTTC

J gene: TRBJ2-3
V gene: TRBV13
clone size: NA
D gene: TRBD1
CDR3 protein: CASRRTGEYTDTQYF
CDR3 DNA: TGTGCCAGCAGACGGACAGGGGAATACACAGATACGCAGTATTTT